Listed below are T cell receptor beta chains from one sample, sequenced in a study of blood T cell repertoires in COVID-19. Clones were read by immunoSEQ multiplex PCR, and TCRdb kept only the in-frame ones, dropping some. The data show under 200,000 clones, roughly three quarters seen once. The sequenced material came from peripheral blood. These receptors came from a man aged 55 to 69 with active or convalescent COVID-19. The CDR3 runs from the conserved cysteine through the conserved F or W. The order of the fields is J gene, V gene, D gene, clone size, CDR3 DNA, CDR3 protein. A D gene is named only where the DNA matches it firmly. Some rows mark clone size as missing; the rest say once, few, many or name a class of expanded clone.

j_gene: TRBJ1-1
v_gene: TRBV7-9
d_gene: NA
abundance: NA
CDR3nt: TGTGCCAGCAGCTTAGAAGCCAGGGCTGTAGCTTTCTTT
CDR3aa: CASSLEARAVAFF

j_gene: TRBJ2-7
v_gene: TRBV30
d_gene: NA
abundance: NA
CDR3nt: TGTGCCTGGAGTGTAGGGTCAGGGGGGGAGCAGTACTTC
CDR3aa: CAWSVGSGGEQYF

j_gene: TRBJ2-3
v_gene: TRBV6-5
d_gene: NA
abundance: NA
CDR3nt: TGTGCCAGCAGTTACAGCGTTAGCACAGATACGCAGTATTTT
CDR3aa: CASSYSVSTDTQYF

j_gene: TRBJ2-1
v_gene: TRBV2
d_gene: TRBD2
abundance: NA
CDR3nt: TGTGCCAGCAGTGAGGGGGGGACCCGAGGGGATGAGCAGTTCTTC
CDR3aa: CASSEGGTRGDEQFF

j_gene: TRBJ2-1
v_gene: TRBV7-2
d_gene: NA
abundance: once
CDR3nt: TGTGCCAGCAGCTTAGTCCCCCAGGGTTACAATGAGCAGTTCTTC
CDR3aa: CASSLVPQGYNEQFF

j_gene: TRBJ2-7
v_gene: TRBV7-2
d_gene: NA
abundance: NA
CDR3nt: TGTGCCAGCAGCTCTGCGGCCACAACCCCATACGAGCAGTACTTC
CDR3aa: CASSSAATTPYEQYF

j_gene: TRBJ2-2
v_gene: TRBV5-1
d_gene: NA
abundance: NA
CDR3nt: TGCGCCAGCAGCTTGACTGGGGAGCGTGCCGGGGAGCTGTTTTTT
CDR3aa: CASSLTGERAGELFF

j_gene: TRBJ2-7
v_gene: TRBV5-4
d_gene: TRBD2
abundance: NA
CDR3nt: TGTGCCAGCAGCTTGGCGGGAGGTTCAACCTACGAGCAGTACTTC
CDR3aa: CASSLAGGSTYEQYF

j_gene: TRBJ2-1
v_gene: TRBV4-2
d_gene: TRBD1
abundance: NA
CDR3nt: TGTGCCAGCAGCCCATGGGACAGGGGGGGCGATGAGCAGTTCTTC
CDR3aa: CASSPWDRGGDEQFF

j_gene: TRBJ1-1
v_gene: TRBV4-1
d_gene: NA
abundance: NA
CDR3nt: TGCGCCAGCAGCCAAGTAGCGCAGGGGTTGAACACTGAAGCTTTCTTT
CDR3aa: CASSQVAQGLNTEAFF

j_gene: TRBJ2-1
v_gene: TRBV28
d_gene: TRBD2
abundance: NA
CDR3nt: TGTGCCAGCAGAAATACGGGAGGTAGCGGGAGGGCCTTGGATGAGCAGTTCTTC
CDR3aa: CASRNTGGSGRALDEQFF

j_gene: TRBJ2-3
v_gene: TRBV4-3
d_gene: TRBD1
abundance: NA
CDR3nt: TGCGCCAGCAGCCAAGATCTCAGGGGGCAAGATACGCAGTATTTT
CDR3aa: CASSQDLRGQDTQYF

j_gene: TRBJ2-7
v_gene: TRBV4-3
d_gene: NA
abundance: few
CDR3nt: TGCGCCAGCAGCCAAGCTCTTGTCGGGAGACCCGAGCAGTACTTC
CDR3aa: CASSQALVGRPEQYF

j_gene: TRBJ1-3
v_gene: TRBV9
d_gene: TRBD1
abundance: few
CDR3nt: TGTGCCAGCAGCGGTACAGGGGGCCGCTCTGGAAACACCATATATTTT
CDR3aa: CASSGTGGRSGNTIYF

j_gene: TRBJ2-5
v_gene: TRBV5-1
d_gene: TRBD2
abundance: NA
CDR3nt: TGCGCCAGCAGCTTGCTAGGGACTAACCAAGAGACCCAGTACTTC
CDR3aa: CASSLLGTNQETQYF

j_gene: TRBJ2-4
v_gene: TRBV7-9
d_gene: TRBD1
abundance: once
CDR3nt: TGTGCCAGCAGCCTGGGACAGAGTCAAAAACCCGGCATTCAGTACTTC
CDR3aa: CASSLGQSQKPGIQYF